The text below deals with one T cell receptor beta chain. This receptor's antigen is unknown. There are no base qualities to consult, and no much larger clone falls within one base. This sample is part of a study of blood T cell repertoires in COVID-19 (dated by TCRdb to 2020 to 2022). Looking at the study overall: Samples covering the acute and convalescent phases of COVID-19 were provided by collaborators in the United States, Italy and Spain. Samples were obtained from the ongoing ImmuneRACE study (first 160 participants) and from over 1,000 subjects provided by 6 global collaborators. Where available, HLA class I and class II types were obtained from metadata supplied by the sample provider rather than from assay-based typing. Subjects who had been exposed to COVID-19, were actively infected with it, or had recovered from it provided the deeply sampled blood TCRbeta repertoires that made up the dataset. The prospective study material was composed of cDNA or gDNA derived from T cells, B-cell-depleted T cells, or PBMCs. Nearly every sample came with metadata listing a de-identified subject ID, COVID-19 status, age in years and sex. The repertoires were made available in a free public database intended to serve as a resource for research on the immune response to SARS-CoV-2. Broad study findings and their caveats: How much clinical and demographic metadata was included differed by source and by participant, and the metadata was provided uncurated.

Inclusive of the bounding cysteine and phenylalanine, the CDR3 is 15 residues long. The CDR3 DNA has 45 bases and is translated from base 1. Via the germline V gene, CDR1 is KGHSH and CDR2 LQKENI. Here V drops 3 bases and J drops 5 bases, and the junction holds 2 bases not matched to any gene. Whole blood was collected in K2EDTA tubes by collaborating institutions according to the institutions' own protocols. Collaborator samples were shipped for TCRbeta analysis as frozen whole blood, isolated PBMCs, or DNA extracted from either sample type. The immunoSEQ Assay, a bias-controlled multiplex PCR, was used to amplify TCRbeta CDR3 regions from genomic DNA. As for the authors' bioinformatics: The number of nucleated cells in each sample was estimated by amplification of reference gene primers within the assay. To quantify the absolute abundance of each unique TCRbeta CDR3 rearrangement, sequence reads were collapsed and filtered. For each sample, productive Simpson clonality was calculated by taking the square root of Simpson's diversity index across productive rearrangements. The table was pulled from immuneACCESS by TCRdb, which kept in-frame rearrangements only. Such tables lose some clones; where checked, under half of the loss comes from unresolved V genes, and the rest has no known cause. The DNA was the basis for D and trimming; V, J and clone size are from that table. This sample is represented by over 200,000 clones; just over 90% of them were singletons. Roughly 1.2% of the sample lies in the top ten.

Recombination connected TRBV18 to TRBJ2-2; 11 nucleotides in the junction match TRBD1. Source material: peripheral blood. This TCR was recovered from a man younger than 40 with acute or convalescent COVID-19. The DNA reads TGTGCCAGCTCACCCCGGGACAGGGGGACCGGGGAGCTGTTTTTT. Translation gives CASSPRDRGTGELFF.